This passage covers 30 T cell receptor beta chains from one sample sequenced in a study of cytomegalovirus exposure and HLA in healthy donors. Sequenced by immunoSEQ multiplex PCR; TCRdb stores in-frame clones only, minus some. The sample consists of fewer than 95,000 clones, approximately 88% of them appearing once. Sequenced material: PBMCs. The receptors stem from a young woman in good health and CMV-seropositive.

V and J are TRBV25-1 and TRBJ1-1, with D possibly being TRBD1 (6 bases). Germline V gene data show CDR1 as MGHDK and CDR2 as SYGVNS. Trimming left V 2 bases short and J 1 base short, with 14 bases between. CDR3 length: 16 residues. CDR3 in amino acids: CASSENKDRPNTEAFF. CDR3 DNA: TGTGCCAGCAGTGAAAACAAGGACAGACCGAACACTGAAGCTTTCTTT. Full variable domain (rest looked up from reference TRBV25-1 and TRBJ1-1): EADIYQTPRYLVIGTGKKITLECSQTMGHDKMYWYQQDPGMELHLIHYSYGVNSTEKGDLSSESTVSRIRTEHFPLTLESARPSHTSQYLCASSENKDRPNTEAFFGQGTRLTVV.

This CDR3 reads CASSFGVRTRAEAFF. CDR3 nucleotide sequence: TGTGCCAGCAGTTTTGGTGTGAGAACGAGGGCTGAAGCTTTCTTT. The rearrangement links TRBV28 to TRBJ1-1; D remains unclear. In germline, CDR1 is MDHEN, CDR2 SYDVKM. V was pared by 3 bases and J by 6 bases, with 17 bases between. This CDR3 is 15 amino acids long.

The rearrangement uses TRBV6-5 and TRBJ2-7; 7 positions agree with TRBD1. The CDR3 has 15 residues. V lost 6 bases, J lost 2 bases, and 10 bases stayed unmatched. CDR1 MNHEY and CDR2 SVGAGI come from the germline V gene. CDR3 sequence: CASRREDRPAYEQYF. The CDR3 coding sequence is TGTGCCAGCAGGAGAGAGGACAGGCCAGCCTACGAGCAGTACTTC.

The genes are TRBV2 and TRBJ2-7; possibly TRBD2 for D (6 bases). CDR3 length: 13 amino acids. The V gene's germline CDR1 is SNHLY and CDR2 FYNNEI. V lost 6 bases and J 3 bases, leaving 12 bases between the germline ends. In nucleotides, the CDR3 is TGTGCCAGCAGGGCCGGGAGCCACTACGAGCAGTACTTC. As protein: CASRAGSHYEQYF.

V usage is TRBV19 and J usage is TRBJ2-1; TRBD1 is a possible D gene (6 bases). Trimming cost V 5 bases and J 7 bases, with 12 bases left between them. CDR1 LNHDA and CDR2 SQIVND come from the germline V gene (reference sequence). The CDR3 covers 13 residues. CDR3 amino acids: CASSFEGGNEQFF. Written as DNA, the CDR3 is TGTGCCAGTAGTTTTGAAGGGGGAAATGAGCAGTTCTTC.

V and J are TRBV28 and TRBJ1-2, with 8 bases identical to TRBD1. Trimming at V came to 2 bases and at J to 8 bases, leaving 1 base not matched to a gene. The CDR3 sequence is 12 residues long. The germline V gene has CDR1 MDHEN and CDR2 SYDVKM. CDR3 loop: CASSLQGAGYTF. For the CDR3, the DNA is TGTGCCAGCAGTTTACAGGGGGCGGGCTACACCTTC.

J is TRBJ1-1 and V is TRBV11-2, with TRBD1 as a possible D gene (6 bases). V lost 5 bases and J 3 bases, leaving 10 bases between the germline ends. The germline V gene has CDR1 SGHAT and CDR2 FQNNGV. This CDR3 region has 13 residues. The DNA for the CDR3 is TGTGCCAGCAGCCCTCACAGGGACACTGAAGCTTTCTTT. Protein sequence: CASSPHRDTEAFF.

The gene calls are TRBV7-8 and TRBJ2-1; D is possibly TRBD2 (6 bases). Germline CDR1 and CDR2: SGHVS and FQNEAQ. Trimming cost V 3 bases and J 1 base, with 10 bases left between them. The CDR3 length is 15 residues. The CDR3, as DNA: TGTGCCAGCAGCTTTTCCGGGGGATCCTACAATGAGCAGTTCTTC. Its translation: CASSFSGGSYNEQFF.

The chain uses TRBV5-1 and TRBJ2-1, with D perhaps TRBD1 (5 bases). CDR1 SGHRS and CDR2 YFSETQ come from the germline V gene. The CDR3 covers 16 residues. With 1 base removed from V and 3 bases from J, the gap between germline ends came to 14 bases. This chain's CDR3 is CASSLKDTTGYNEQFF. CDR3 DNA: TGCGCCAGCAGCTTGAAGGACACGACTGGCTACAATGAGCAGTTCTTC.

The V call is TRBV29-1, the J call TRBJ2-4, with D perhaps TRBD1 (5 bases). V was clipped by 6 bases and J by 0 bases, with 12 bases between them. Germline V gives CDR1 SQVTM, CDR2 ANQGSEA. CDR3 length: 14 amino acids. The CDR3 spells CSVARQLAKNIQYF. CDR3 in DNA: TGCAGCGTGGCCAGACAGTTAGCCAAAAACATTCAGTACTTC. Variable domain in full (rest from reference TRBV29-1 and TRBJ2-4): SAVISQKPSRDICQRGTSLTIQCQVDSQVTMMFWYRQQPGQSLTLIATANQGSEATYESGFVIDKFPISRPNLTFSTLTVSNMSPEDSSIYLCSVARQLAKNIQYFGAGTRLSVL.

In this sample, this clone turned up a few times. V gene TRBV7-8 combines with J gene TRBJ1-6; 7 bases fit TRBD1. Trimming cost V 5 bases and J 0 bases; bases outside gene matches: 10. This CDR3 contains 18 residues. CDR1 and CDR2 from the germline V gene are SGHVS and FQNEAQ. The CDR3 spells CASSPGQNRFSYNSPLHF. The CDR3 region has the DNA TGTGCCAGCAGCCCGGGACAGAACCGCTTCTCCTATAATTCACCCCTCCACTTT.

The genes are TRBV19 and TRBJ1-4, with TRBD1 identical over 7 bases. From germline, CDR1 is LNHDA and CDR2 SQIVND (reference sequence). The CDR3 is made up of 15 amino acids. The V segment lost 5 bases and the J segment 5 bases; nucleotides outside the gene matches: 8. The CDR3 region has the DNA TGTGCCAGTAGTTCCCGGGACAGCTTAAATGAAAAACTGTTTTTT. As protein: CASSSRDSLNEKLFF.

The chain carries TRBV18 and TRBJ1-6; 11 bases agree with TRBD1. CDR3 length: 16 amino acids. The V gene end was trimmed by 4 bases and the J gene end by 5 bases; junction bases not matched to a gene: 4. Germline assignment: CDR1 KGHSH and CDR2 LQKENI. Here the CDR3 reads CASSLRDRGNNSPLHF. CDR3 coding DNA: TGTGCCAGCTCACTAAGGGACAGGGGGAATAATTCACCCCTCCACTTT.

Points on this clone: At one boundary the junction diverges from the germline segment, which might be a read error. The rearrangement joins TRBV18 to TRBJ1-4; 9 nucleotides align to TRBD1. This CDR3 region has 16 residues. Germline assignment: CDR1 KGHSH and CDR2 LQKENI. CDR3 coding DNA: TGTGCCAGCTCGCCACTGTCCGGGACAGGGATTGAAAAACTGTTTTTT. It codes for CASSPLSGTGIEKLFF.

The chain couples TRBV7-2 to TRBJ2-7; no clear D. CDR1 is SGHTA and CDR2 is FQGNSA in the germline V gene. The CDR3 consists of 13 residues. The ends were cut back, 2 bases at V and 2 bases at J, with 7 bases in the middle. The CDR3 loop reads CASSLSQAYEQYF. The CDR3 DNA is TGTGCCAGCAGCTTATCGCAGGCCTACGAGCAGTACTTC.

This CDR3 is CASSTNRGHNEQFF. CDR3 sequence (DNA): TGTGCCAGCAGCACCAACAGGGGACACAATGAGCAGTTCTTC. The chain uses TRBV6-5 and TRBJ2-1; 7 bases match TRBD1. V lost 6 bases to trimming and J lost 5 bases; unmatched junction nucleotides: 7. Germline V CDR1 and CDR2: MNHEY, SVGAGI. This CDR3 is 14 amino acids long.

This rearrangement joins TRBV19 to TRBJ1-6; D not certain. Trimming shortened V by 1 base and J by 2 bases, and 9 bases separated the two germline ends. Germline V CDR1 and CDR2: LNHDA, SQIVND (reference sequence). The CDR3 is 16 amino acids. The DNA of the CDR3 is TGTGCCAGTAGTATAGGGGCGGGCCCCTATAATTCACCCCTCCACTTT. Encoded protein: CASSIGAGPYNSPLHF. The entire variable domain, with the rest obtained from reference TRBV19 and TRBJ1-6, is as follows: DGGITQSPKYLFRKEGQNVTLSCEQNLNHDAMYWYRQDPGQGLRLIYYSQIVNDFQKGDIAEGYSVSREKKESFPLTVTSAQKNPTAFYLCASSIGAGPYNSPLHFGNGTRLTVT.

The chain recombines TRBV5-8 with TRBJ1-2; D perhaps matches TRBD1 (6 bases). The length of the CDR3 is 14 residues. CDR1 SGHTS and CDR2 YDEGEE come from the germline V gene. Trimming pared 0 bases from V and 8 bases from J, leaving 14 bases between. The CDR3 DNA is TGTGCCAGCAGCTTGGTAGCGGGGGGCCAAGGCTACACCTTC. Protein product: CASSLVAGGQGYTF.

V and J are TRBV25-1 and TRBJ2-5, with D perhaps TRBD2 (6 bases). CDR3 length: 15 amino acids. In germline, CDR1 is MGHDK, CDR2 SYGVNS. The germline V and J ends were trimmed by 9 bases and 1 base, with 18 bases remaining between them. The chain's CDR3 is CASIKDGTLQETQYF. As DNA, the CDR3 is TGTGCCAGTATAAAGGACGGGACTCTCCAAGAGACCCAGTACTTC.

This chain links TRBV19 with TRBJ1-6; 10 positions agree with TRBD1. The germline gives CDR1 LNHDA, CDR2 SQIVND (reference sequence). The CDR3 runs 15 residues. The J segment lost 6 bases and the V segment lost 9 bases, leaving 8 bases of the junction unmatched. The CDR3 loop reads CASTRDRGFNSPLHF. DNA of the CDR3: TGTGCCAGCACCCGGGACAGGGGTTTTAATTCACCCCTCCACTTT.

The J gene is TRBJ2-1, the V gene TRBV18; 10 positions agree with TRBD2. The germline V gene has CDR1 KGHSH and CDR2 LQKENI. The junction had 4 bases not matched to a gene; V was cut back by 2 bases and J by 3 bases. This CDR3 has 16 amino acids. CDR3: CASSPNSGGGYNEQFF. As DNA, the CDR3 is TGTGCCAGCTCACCAAACAGCGGGGGGGGCTACAATGAGCAGTTCTTC.

This chain connects TRBV11-2 to TRBJ2-7; TRBD1 might be the D (5 bases). This CDR3 spans 14 amino acids. V gave up 5 bases and J gave up 5 bases, with 16 bases separating them. Per the germline V gene, CDR1 is SGHAT and CDR2 is FQNNGV. For the CDR3, the DNA is TGTGCCAGCAGCCAGGGTGCTTGGAGACACGAGCAGTACTTC. The encoded protein is CASSQGAWRHEQYF.

This clone appeared a single time. The gene calls are TRBV6-5 and TRBJ2-7, with TRBD2 as a possible D gene (7 bases). The germline V and J ends were trimmed by 2 bases and 0 bases, with 14 bases remaining between them. Per germline, CDR1 MNHEY and CDR2 SVGAGI. This CDR3 comprises 16 residues. This CDR3 is CASSYRAGASSYEQYF. The CDR3 region has the DNA TGTGCCAGCAGTTACCGCGCGGGGGCTAGCTCCTACGAGCAGTACTTC.

V usage is TRBV10-3 and J usage is TRBJ2-1; 9 bases agree with TRBD2. Germline CDR1 and CDR2: ENHRY and SYGVKD. V lost 10 bases, J lost 11 bases, and 18 bases stayed unmatched. The CDR3 is made up of 15 amino acids. CDR3 in amino acids: CAKPAVGGGAGQQFF. The CDR3, as DNA: TGTGCCAAACCGGCGGTTGGCGGGGGGGCGGGTCAGCAGTTCTTC.

V gene TRBV5-1 combines with J gene TRBJ1-1; D remains unclear. Germline CDR1 SGHRS, CDR2 YFSETQ. The germline V and J ends were trimmed by 3 bases and 1 base, with 10 bases remaining between them. The CDR3 is made up of 14 amino acids. CDR3 protein: CASSWATGNTEAFF. Here the CDR3 DNA reads TGCGCCAGCAGCTGGGCGACCGGGAACACTGAAGCTTTCTTT.

This sequence joins TRBV7-9 and TRBJ1-5; 7 bases map to TRBD1. The CDR3 contains 17 residues. The junction had 8 bases not matched to a gene; V was cut back by 1 base and J by 2 bases. Per the germline V gene, CDR1 is SEHNR and CDR2 is FQNEAQ (reference sequence). This chain's CDR3 is CASSLDPTGEGNQPQHF. The CDR3 bases are TGTGCCAGCAGCTTAGACCCAACAGGGGAGGGCAATCAGCCCCAGCATTTT.

The gene calls are TRBV18 and TRBJ1-3; D not certain. The ends were cut back, 4 bases at V and 0 bases at J, with 16 bases in the middle. The CDR3 spans 17 residues. The germline CDR1 and CDR2 sequences are KGHSH and LQKENI. The CDR3 loop reads CASSLYSPVLSGNTIYF. Written as DNA, the CDR3 is TGTGCCAGCTCACTTTATTCACCAGTTCTCTCTGGAAACACCATATATTTT.

J is TRBJ1-4 and V is TRBV10-3; 7 bases align to TRBD1. Germline values: CDR1 ENHRY, CDR2 SYGVKD. V was clipped by 5 bases and J by 4 bases; unmatched bases: 4. The CDR3 covers 14 residues. CDR3 sequence reads: CAISTGTDNEKLFF. In DNA, the CDR3 is TGTGCCATCAGTACCGGGACAGATAATGAAAAACTGTTTTTT.

The chain couples TRBV30 to TRBJ2-3, with D tentatively TRBD2 (5 bases). The germline V and J ends were trimmed by 2 bases and 5 bases, with 11 bases remaining between them. This CDR3 has 13 amino acids. CDR1 is GTSNPN, CDR2 SVGIG, per germline (reference sequence). The CDR3 region is CAWSRGNRDTQYF. CDR3 DNA sequence: TGTGCCTGGAGTAGAGGGAACAGAGATACGCAGTATTTT.

The chain links TRBV7-2 to TRBJ2-5; a weak D match, TRBD1 (5 bases). Trimming left V 2 bases short and J 7 bases short, with 11 bases between. The CDR3 has 13 residues. The germline V gene encodes CDR1 SGHTA and CDR2 FQGNSA. The CDR3 DNA reads as TGTGCCAGCAGCTTAAGGGGTAGTCGGACCCAGTACTTC. Translating it yields CASSLRGSRTQYF.